What follows is one T cell receptor (beta chain) and its context. Its antigen is unknown. Germline V lookup: CDR1 DFQATT, CDR2 SNEGSKA (reference sequence). This CDR3 is built from 14 residues. V lost 4 bases to trimming and J lost 7 bases; unmatched junction nucleotides: 4. A J-beta primer mix and a sample-barcoded 5' primer were used in a second PCR of roughly 6 to 12 cycles. The authors tagged each cDNA molecule using a template-switch adaptor with 12 random nucleotides. TCRdb recomputed calls from the 5' RACE reads with MiXCR, one row per CDR3 protein. Of about 1.4 million distinct CDR3 sequences listed, 55% to 75% are singletons. The data are from a study of blood T cells in healthy people across ages. Points from the study as a whole: Diversity estimates drawn from one million T cells were deemed underestimates. Unknown donor CMV status possibly confounded expanded clonotype changes.

This sequence joins TRBV20-1 and TRBJ2-1, with TRBD2 matching 13 bases. Input material: blood. The clonotype originates from a man aged 18 to 29 in good health. The CDR3 sequence: CSAKTSGGWNEQFF. DNA for the CDR3: TGCAGTGCTAAGACTAGCGGGGGGTGGAATGAGCAGTTCTTC.